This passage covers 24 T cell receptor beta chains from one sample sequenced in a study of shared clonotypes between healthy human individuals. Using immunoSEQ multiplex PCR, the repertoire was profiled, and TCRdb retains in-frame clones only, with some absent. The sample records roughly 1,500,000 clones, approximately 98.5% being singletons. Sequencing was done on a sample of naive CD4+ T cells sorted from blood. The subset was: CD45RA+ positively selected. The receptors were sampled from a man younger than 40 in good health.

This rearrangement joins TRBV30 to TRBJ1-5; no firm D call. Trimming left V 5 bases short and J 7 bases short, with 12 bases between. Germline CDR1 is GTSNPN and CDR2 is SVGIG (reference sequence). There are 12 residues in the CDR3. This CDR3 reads CAWSKPNQPQHF. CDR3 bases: TGTGCCTGGTCAAAGCCCAACCAGCCCCAGCATTTT.

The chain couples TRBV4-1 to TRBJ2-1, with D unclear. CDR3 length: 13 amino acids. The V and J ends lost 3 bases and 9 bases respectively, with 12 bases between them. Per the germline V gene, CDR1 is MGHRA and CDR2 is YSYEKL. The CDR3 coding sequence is TGCGCCAGCAGCCAGGTCTATGCGGTTGAGCAGTTCTTC. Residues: CASSQVYAVEQFF.

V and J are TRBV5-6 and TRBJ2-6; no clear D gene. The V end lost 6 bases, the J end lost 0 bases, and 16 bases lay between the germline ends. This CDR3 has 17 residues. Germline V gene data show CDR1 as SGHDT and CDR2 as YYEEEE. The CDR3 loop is CASTTAVSPSGANVLTF. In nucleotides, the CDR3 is TGTGCCAGCACTACCGCTGTGTCGCCCTCTGGGGCCAACGTCCTGACTTTC.

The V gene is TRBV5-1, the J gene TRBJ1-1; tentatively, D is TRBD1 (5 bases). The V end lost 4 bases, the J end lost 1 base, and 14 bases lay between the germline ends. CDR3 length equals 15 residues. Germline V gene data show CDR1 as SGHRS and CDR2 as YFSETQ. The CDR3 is CASSQPRGANTEAFF. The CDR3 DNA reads TGCGCCAGCAGCCAACCTCGAGGGGCGAACACTGAAGCTTTCTTT.

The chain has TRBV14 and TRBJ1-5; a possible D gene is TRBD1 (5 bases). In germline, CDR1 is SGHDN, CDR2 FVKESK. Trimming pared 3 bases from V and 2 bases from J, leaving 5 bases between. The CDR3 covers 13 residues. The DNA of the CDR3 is TGTGCCAGCAGCCAGGGGGGCAATCAGCCCCAGCATTTT. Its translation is CASSQGGNQPQHF.

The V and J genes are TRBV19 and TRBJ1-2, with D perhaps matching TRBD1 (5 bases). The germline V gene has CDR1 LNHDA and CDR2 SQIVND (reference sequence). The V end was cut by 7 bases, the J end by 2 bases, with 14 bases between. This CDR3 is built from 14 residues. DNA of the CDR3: TGTGCCAGTAAATTCCCAGGGTTAAACTATGGCTACACCTTC. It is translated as CASKFPGLNYGYTF.

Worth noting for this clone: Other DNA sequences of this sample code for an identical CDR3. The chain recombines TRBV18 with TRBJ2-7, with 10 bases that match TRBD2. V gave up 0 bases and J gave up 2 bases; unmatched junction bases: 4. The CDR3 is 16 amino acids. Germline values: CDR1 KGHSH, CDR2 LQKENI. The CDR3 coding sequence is TGTGCCAGCTCACCACCGGGGGGACTAGCGACCTACGAGCAGTACTTC. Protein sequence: CASSPPGGLATYEQYF.

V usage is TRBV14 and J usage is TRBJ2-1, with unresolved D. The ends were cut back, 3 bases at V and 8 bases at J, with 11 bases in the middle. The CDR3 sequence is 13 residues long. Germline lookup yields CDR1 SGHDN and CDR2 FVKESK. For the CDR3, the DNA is TGTGCCAGCAGCCATTTCCCTACGGATGAGCAGTTCTTC. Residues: CASSHFPTDEQFF.

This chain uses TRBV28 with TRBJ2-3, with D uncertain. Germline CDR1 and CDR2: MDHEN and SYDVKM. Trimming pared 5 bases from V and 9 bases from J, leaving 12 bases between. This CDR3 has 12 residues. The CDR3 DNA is TGTGCCAGCAGTCTCCTTAGGAGAACGCAGTATTTT. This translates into CASSLLRRTQYF.

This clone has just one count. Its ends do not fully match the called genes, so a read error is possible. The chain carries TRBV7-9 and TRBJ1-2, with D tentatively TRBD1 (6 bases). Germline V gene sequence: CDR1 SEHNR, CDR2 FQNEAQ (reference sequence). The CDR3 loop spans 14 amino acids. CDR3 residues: CASRSSTGFKKLYF. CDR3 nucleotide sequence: TGTGCCAGCAGATCCTCTACAGGGTTTAAGAAACTCTACTTC.

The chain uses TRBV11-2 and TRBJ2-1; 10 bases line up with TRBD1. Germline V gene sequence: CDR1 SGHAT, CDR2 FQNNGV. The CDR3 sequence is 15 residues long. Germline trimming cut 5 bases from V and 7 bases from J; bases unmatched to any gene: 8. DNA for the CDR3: TGTGCCAGCAGCCCCGTCTGGACAGGGGGAAATGAGCAGTTCTTC. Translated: CASSPVWTGGNEQFF.

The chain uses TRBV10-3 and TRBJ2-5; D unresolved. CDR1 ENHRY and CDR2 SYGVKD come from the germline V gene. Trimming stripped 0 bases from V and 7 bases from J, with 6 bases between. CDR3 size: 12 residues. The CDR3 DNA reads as TGTGCCATCAGTGAGTCCCCCGCGACCCAGTACTTC. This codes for CAISESPATQYF.

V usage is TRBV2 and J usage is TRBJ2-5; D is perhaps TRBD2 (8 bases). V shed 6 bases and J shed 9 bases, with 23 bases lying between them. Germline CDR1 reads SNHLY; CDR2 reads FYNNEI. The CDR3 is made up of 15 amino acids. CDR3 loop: CASSAGTVPAGAQYF. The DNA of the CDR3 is TGTGCCAGCAGCGCCGGGACAGTCCCAGCGGGGGCCCAGTACTTC.

CDR3 loop: CASSSGVEGTMKETQYF. CDR3 DNA sequence: TGCGCCAGCAGCTCGGGCGTCGAGGGGACGATGAAAGAGACCCAGTACTTC. The chain combines TRBV5-1 with TRBJ2-5; TRBD1 or TRBD2 may be the D gene (5 bases each). V was shortened by 3 bases and J by 3 bases, with 21 bases between the two germline ends. CDR3 length: 17 amino acids. Looked up from germline, CDR1 is SGHRS and CDR2 is YFSETQ. The full variable domain, in which reference TRBV5-1 and TRBJ2-5 provide the parts outside the CDR3, is KAGVTQTPRYLIKTRGQQVTLSCSPISGHRSVSWYQQTPGQGLQFLFEYFSETQRNKGNFPGRFSGRQFSNSRSEMNVSTLELGDSALYLCASSSGVEGTMKETQYFGPGTRLLVL.

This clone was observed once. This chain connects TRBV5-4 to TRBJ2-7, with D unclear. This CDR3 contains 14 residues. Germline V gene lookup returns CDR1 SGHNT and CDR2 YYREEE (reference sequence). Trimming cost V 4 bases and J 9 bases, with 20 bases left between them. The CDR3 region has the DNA TGTGCCAGCAGCGCACCGACGGCACCTACGAGGCAGTACTTC. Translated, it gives CASSAPTAPTRQYF. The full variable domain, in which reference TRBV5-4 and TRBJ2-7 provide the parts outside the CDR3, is ETGVTQSPTHLIKTRGQQVTLRCSSQSGHNTVSWYQQALGQGPQFIFQYYREEENGRGNFPPRFSGLQFPNYSSELNVNALELDDSALYLCASSAPTAPTRQYFGPGTRLTVT.

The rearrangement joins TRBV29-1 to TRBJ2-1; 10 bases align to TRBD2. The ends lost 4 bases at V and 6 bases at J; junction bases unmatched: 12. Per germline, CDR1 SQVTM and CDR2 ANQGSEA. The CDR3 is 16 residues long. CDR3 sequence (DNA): TGCAGCGTTGGCTCCACTAGCGGGATTGTTCGCAATGAGCAGTTCTTC. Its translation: CSVGSTSGIVRNEQFF.

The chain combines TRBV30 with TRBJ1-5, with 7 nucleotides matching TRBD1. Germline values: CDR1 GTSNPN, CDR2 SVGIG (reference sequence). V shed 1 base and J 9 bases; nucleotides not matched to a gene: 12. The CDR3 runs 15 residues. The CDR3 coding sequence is TGTGCCTGGAGTGATGGACAGGCACCGTATGGGCCCCAGCATTTT. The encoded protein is CAWSDGQAPYGPQHF.

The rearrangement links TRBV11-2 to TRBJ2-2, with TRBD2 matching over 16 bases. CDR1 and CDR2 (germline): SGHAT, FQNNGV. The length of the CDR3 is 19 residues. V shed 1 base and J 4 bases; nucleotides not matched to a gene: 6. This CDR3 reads CASSLGGLAGGPGTGELFF. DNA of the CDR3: TGTGCCAGCAGCTTAGGGGGACTAGCGGGAGGGCCAGGCACCGGGGAGCTGTTTTTT.

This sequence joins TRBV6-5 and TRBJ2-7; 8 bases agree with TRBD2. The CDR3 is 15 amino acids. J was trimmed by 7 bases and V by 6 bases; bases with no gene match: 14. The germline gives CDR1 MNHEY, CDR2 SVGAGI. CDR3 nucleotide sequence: TGTGCCAGCAGCCTCAAAGCGGGAGAGGCCCGAGAGCAGTACTTC. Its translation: CASSLKAGEAREQYF.

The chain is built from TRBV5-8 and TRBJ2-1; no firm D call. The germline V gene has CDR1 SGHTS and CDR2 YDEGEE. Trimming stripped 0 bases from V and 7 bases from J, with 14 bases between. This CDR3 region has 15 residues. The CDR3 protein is CASSLEGFVKNEQFF. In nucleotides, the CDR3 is TGTGCCAGCAGCTTGGAAGGATTCGTCAAGAATGAGCAGTTCTTC.

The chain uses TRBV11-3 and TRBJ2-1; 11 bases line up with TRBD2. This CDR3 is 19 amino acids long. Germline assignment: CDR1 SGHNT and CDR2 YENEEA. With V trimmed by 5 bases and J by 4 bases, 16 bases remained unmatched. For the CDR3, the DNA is TGTGCCAGCAGCCCCCGTGGAGGGACTAGCGGTGGTTCGTACAATGAGCAGTTCTTC. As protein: CASSPRGGTSGGSYNEQFF.

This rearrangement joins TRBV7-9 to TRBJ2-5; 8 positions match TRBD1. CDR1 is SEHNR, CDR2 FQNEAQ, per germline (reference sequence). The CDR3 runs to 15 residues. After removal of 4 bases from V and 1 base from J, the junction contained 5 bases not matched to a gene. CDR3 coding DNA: TGTGCCAGCAGCTCCGGACAGGGCCCCCAAGAGACCCAGTACTTC. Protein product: CASSSGQGPQETQYF. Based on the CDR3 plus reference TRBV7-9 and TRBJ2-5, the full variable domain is DTGVSQNPRHKITKRGQNVTFRCDPISEHNRLYWYRQTLGQGPEFLTYFQNEAQLEKSRLLSDRFSAERPKGSFSTLEIQRTEQGDSAMYLCASSSGQGPQETQYFGPGTRLLVL.

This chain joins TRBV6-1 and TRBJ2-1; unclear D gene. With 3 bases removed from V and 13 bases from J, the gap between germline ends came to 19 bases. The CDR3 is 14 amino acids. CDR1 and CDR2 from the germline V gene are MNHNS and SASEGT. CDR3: CASSEIAQHPEQFF. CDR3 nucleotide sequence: TGTGCCAGCAGTGAGATCGCCCAACACCCCGAACAGTTCTTC.

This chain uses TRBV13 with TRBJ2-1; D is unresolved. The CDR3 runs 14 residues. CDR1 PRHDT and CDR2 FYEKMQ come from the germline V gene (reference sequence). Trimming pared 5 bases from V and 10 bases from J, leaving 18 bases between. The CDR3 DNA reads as TGTGCCAGCAGCCCCCGCTTGGTTACCCGAGAGCAGTTCTTC. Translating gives CASSPRLVTREQFF.